Below are 25 T cell receptor beta chains sequenced from a single sample in a study of technical replicates of blood from a few donors. Libraries were prepared by immunoSEQ multiplex PCR; TCRdb keeps only in-frame clonotypes and omits some of them. The sample has about 88,000 clones; under 95% are singletons. The sample was T cells isolated from PBMCs. Receptors were obtained from a human donor in good health.

The rearrangement joins TRBV5-5 to TRBJ2-7; TRBD1 agrees at 7 bases. Trimming at V came to 2 bases and at J to 0 bases, leaving 14 bases not matched to a gene. The germline V gene encodes CDR1 SGHKS and CDR2 YYEKEE (reference sequence). CDR3 length: 18 amino acids. In DNA, the CDR3 is TGTGCCAGCAGCTTTCCGCCACCGGACAGGCAAAGCTCCTACGAGCAGTACTTC. The encoded protein is CASSFPPPDRQSSYEQYF.

The V gene is TRBV29-1, the J gene TRBJ1-2; TRBD1 is a possible D gene (6 bases). The V gene lost 4 bases and the J gene lost 3 bases, with 12 bases spanning the gap. The CDR3 loop spans 13 amino acids. CDR1 is SQVTM, CDR2 ANQGSEA, per germline. CDR3 nucleotide sequence: TGCAGCGTTGGGCACAGGGTCGACTATGGCTACACCTTC. Translating gives CSVGHRVDYGYTF.

V is TRBV11-3 and J is TRBJ2-7; D is unclear. Deletions cut 5 bases from V and 0 bases from J, with 8 bases between. Germline V gene lookup returns CDR1 SGHNT and CDR2 YENEEA. This CDR3 contains 13 residues. The CDR3 loop reads CASSPRLSYEQYF. CDR3 DNA: TGTGCCAGCAGCCCCCGACTCTCCTACGAGCAGTACTTC.

The rearrangement joins TRBV14 to TRBJ2-3; 11 bases are a match to TRBD2. Trimming removed 4 bases from V and 2 bases from J; junction bases left unmatched: 5. Looked up from germline, CDR1 is SGHDN and CDR2 is FVKESK. The CDR3 sequence is 16 residues long. The CDR3 region has the DNA TGTGCCAGCAGCCTTACTAGCGGGGGTGCCACAGATACGCAGTATTTT. As protein: CASSLTSGGATDTQYF.

The chain combines TRBV28 with TRBJ1-1; D not resolved. The germline V gene encodes CDR1 MDHEN and CDR2 SYDVKM. The CDR3 has 14 residues. V dropped 8 bases and J dropped 7 bases, with 20 bases sitting between them. Written as DNA, the CDR3 is TGTGCCAGCGACGAGGGTCTGGGCATTGGTGAAGCTTTCTTT. Translation gives CASDEGLGIGEAFF. Based on the CDR3 plus reference TRBV28 and TRBJ1-1, the full variable domain is DVKVTQSSRYLVKRTGEKVFLECVQDMDHENMFWYRQDPGLGLRLIYFSYDVKMKEKGDIPEGYSVSREKKERFSLILESASTNQTSMYLCASDEGLGIGEAFFGQGTRLTVV.

The V and J genes are TRBV6-5 and TRBJ2-7, with TRBD2 matching 12 bases. After removal of 0 bases from V and 3 bases from J, the junction contained 0 bases not matched to a gene. The CDR3 runs to 15 residues. Germline CDR1 MNHEY, CDR2 SVGAGI. The CDR3 coding sequence is TGTGCCAGCAGTTACTCACTAGCGGGAGGCTACGAGCAGTACTTC. Translation: CASSYSLAGGYEQYF.

V is TRBV28 and J is TRBJ2-3, with D perhaps matching TRBD2 (5 bases). Germline-derived CDR1 and CDR2 are MDHEN and SYDVKM. The V end lost 3 bases, the J end lost 2 bases, and 9 bases lay between the germline ends. The CDR3 sequence is 14 residues long. This chain's CDR3 is CASSLTTATDTQYF. The CDR3 coding sequence is TGTGCCAGCAGTTTGACTACAGCCACAGATACGCAGTATTTT.

The chain is built from TRBV4-1 and TRBJ1-2; D possibly corresponds to TRBD1 (5 bases). Germline loops: CDR1 MGHRA, CDR2 YSYEKL. The ends were cut back, 5 bases at V and 4 bases at J, with 17 bases in the middle. The CDR3 has 15 amino acids. The CDR3 is CASSSPGRVGYGYTF. The DNA for the CDR3 is TGCGCCAGCAGCTCTCCAGGGCGAGTGGGCTATGGCTACACCTTC.

J is TRBJ2-2 and V is TRBV27; D unresolved. This CDR3 has 14 residues. V was trimmed by 4 bases and J by 5 bases, leaving 11 bases between them. Germline V gene lookup returns CDR1 MNHEY and CDR2 SMNVEV (reference sequence). The chain's CDR3 is CASSSHIQTGELFF. The CDR3 region has the DNA TGTGCCAGCAGTTCCCACATCCAAACCGGGGAGCTGTTTTTT.

This rearrangement joins TRBV5-1 to TRBJ1-6; 7 bases are shared with TRBD1. The CDR3 is 14 residues long. The germline V gene has CDR1 SGHRS and CDR2 YFSETQ. The ends lost 4 bases at V and 7 bases at J; junction bases unmatched: 5. The CDR3: CASSPDRANSPLHF. The CDR3 region has the DNA TGCGCCAGCAGCCCCGACAGGGCGAATTCACCCCTCCACTTT.

The chain links TRBV11-3 to TRBJ2-1, with a weak D call TRBD1 (6 bases). V was clipped by 1 base and J by 13 bases, with 14 bases between them. Germline V lookup: CDR1 SGHNT, CDR2 YENEEA. The CDR3 covers 13 residues. The CDR3 nucleotides are TGTGCCAGCAGCTTAGCAGGGGTACCCGTCCAGTTCTTC. It translates to CASSLAGVPVQFF.

The gene calls are TRBV11-2 and TRBJ2-2, with D perhaps matching TRBD2 (5 bases). CDR1 SGHAT and CDR2 FQNNGV come from the germline V gene. Trimming pared 11 bases from V and 7 bases from J, leaving 17 bases between. The CDR3 consists of 13 residues. CDR3: CACARGQIGELFF. CDR3 sequence (DNA): TGTGCCTGCGCCCGGGGTCAGATCGGGGAGCTGTTTTTT.

The chain is built from TRBV14 and TRBJ2-1; D perhaps matches TRBD2 (5 bases). The germline CDR1 and CDR2 sequences are SGHDN and FVKESK. This CDR3 has 16 residues. V gave up 6 bases and J gave up 0 bases, with 15 bases separating them. CDR3 protein: CASRPRTGSSYNEQFF. In DNA, the CDR3 is TGTGCCAGCAGGCCAAGGACTGGAAGCTCCTACAATGAGCAGTTCTTC.

The gene calls are TRBV4-2 and TRBJ2-7, with a weak D call TRBD1 (5 bases). The CDR3 has 15 residues. V was shortened by 0 bases and J by 2 bases, with 11 bases between the two germline ends. Germline CDR1 and CDR2: LGHNA and YNFKEQ. The CDR3: CASSQDPGRAYEQYF. In DNA form, the CDR3 reads TGTGCCAGCAGCCAAGACCCGGGCAGGGCCTACGAGCAGTACTTC.

The chain couples TRBV5-1 to TRBJ2-7; 7 nucleotides align to TRBD1. Germline V gives CDR1 SGHRS, CDR2 YFSETQ. The CDR3 extends over 16 amino acids. V shed 0 bases, J shed 0 bases, and the junction held 6 bases outside the gene matches. CDR3 nucleotide sequence: TGCGCCAGCAGCTTGGAGGGACAGCCCAGCTCCTACGAGCAGTACTTC. Translated, it gives CASSLEGQPSSYEQYF.

The CDR3 nucleotides are TGTGCCAGCAGCCGACAGGACTACACCTTC. This translates into CASSRQDYTF. The chain employs TRBV6-1 and TRBJ1-2; D may be TRBD1 (6 bases). Trimming left V 6 bases short and J 10 bases short, with 9 bases between. This CDR3 has 10 amino acids. Germline lookup yields CDR1 MNHNS and CDR2 SASEGT.

The chain carries TRBV29-1 and TRBJ2-5; 7 nucleotides align to TRBD2. J was trimmed by 0 bases and V by 5 bases; bases with no gene match: 6. Germline V gives CDR1 SQVTM, CDR2 ANQGSEA. The CDR3 runs to 14 residues. CDR3 in amino acids: CSVFGGRYQETQYF. The CDR3 DNA reads TGCAGCGTTTTTGGCGGGAGATACCAAGAGACCCAGTACTTC.

V usage is TRBV7-9 and J usage is TRBJ2-7; TRBD2 matches 15 bases. V lost 1 base to trimming and J lost 0 bases; unmatched junction nucleotides: 4. This CDR3 spans 18 amino acids. In germline, CDR1 is SEHNR, CDR2 FQNEAQ (reference sequence). CDR3 protein: CASSLGGLAGGFSYEQYF. In DNA form, the CDR3 reads TGTGCCAGCAGCTTAGGGGGACTAGCGGGGGGATTCTCCTACGAGCAGTACTTC.

The chain links TRBV30 to TRBJ1-3; TRBD1 matches at 7 bases. The CDR3 totals 14 residues. Trimming took 3 bases from V and 0 from J; bases not matched to a gene: 2. Germline V lookup: CDR1 GTSNPN, CDR2 SVGIG (reference sequence). The CDR3 DNA is TGTGCCTGGAGACAGGGGCACTCTGGAAACACCATATATTTT. It specifies CAWRQGHSGNTIYF.

The chain combines TRBV7-9 with TRBJ1-3; TRBD1 aligns across 8 bases. V lost 4 bases, J lost 3 bases, and 8 bases stayed unmatched. Germline CDR1 SEHNR, CDR2 FQNEAQ (reference sequence). The CDR3 runs to 16 residues. The CDR3 coding sequence is TGTGCCAGCAGCTGGACAGGGAGAAGAGATGGAAACACCATATATTTT. It specifies CASSWTGRRDGNTIYF.

There are a few counts of this clone. This chain links TRBV6-4 with TRBJ1-1; 7 bases map to TRBD1. The CDR3 consists of 15 residues. V shed 6 bases and J 3 bases; nucleotides not matched to a gene: 10. Per the germline V gene, CDR1 is MRHNA and CDR2 is SNTAGT. In DNA form, the CDR3 reads TGTGCCAGCAGATACAGACAGGGTGAGGACACTGAAGCTTTCTTT. Residues: CASRYRQGEDTEAFF.

This chain joins TRBV5-1 and TRBJ2-3; possible D gene TRBD2, 6 bases. CDR3 length: 15 residues. With 2 bases removed from V and 0 bases from J, the gap between germline ends came to 10 bases. The V gene's germline CDR1 is SGHRS and CDR2 YFSETQ. The DNA of the CDR3 is TGCGCCAGCAGCTTCTCCGGGGGAAGCACAGATACGCAGTATTTT. Protein: CASSFSGGSTDTQYF.

This chain links TRBV5-1 with TRBJ2-7; 12 bases align to TRBD2. Germline CDR1 is SGHRS and CDR2 is YFSETQ. This CDR3 spans 15 amino acids. V lost 5 bases and J lost 2; bases outside the gene matches: 5. This chain's CDR3 is CASREGLAGPYEQYF. CDR3 nucleotides: TGCGCCAGCAGGGAGGGACTAGCGGGCCCCTACGAGCAGTACTTC.

This chain connects TRBV5-4 to TRBJ2-5; D might be TRBD2 (5 bases). The germline V and J ends were trimmed by 1 base and 1 base, with 11 bases remaining between them. The germline gives CDR1 SGHNT, CDR2 YYREEE (reference sequence). This CDR3 has 15 residues. CDR3 residues: CASSLKRKTQETQYF. DNA of the CDR3: TGTGCCAGCAGCTTGAAGCGGAAGACCCAAGAGACCCAGTACTTC.

This chain connects TRBV4-1 to TRBJ1-5; TRBD1 matches at 8 bases. Germline V CDR1 and CDR2: MGHRA, YSYEKL. Trimming at V came to 3 bases and at J to 4 bases, leaving 8 bases not matched to a gene. The CDR3 totals 16 residues. CDR3 residues: CASSQADRAKNQPQHF. Written as DNA, the CDR3 is TGCGCCAGCAGCCAGGCGGACAGGGCGAAAAATCAGCCCCAGCATTTT.